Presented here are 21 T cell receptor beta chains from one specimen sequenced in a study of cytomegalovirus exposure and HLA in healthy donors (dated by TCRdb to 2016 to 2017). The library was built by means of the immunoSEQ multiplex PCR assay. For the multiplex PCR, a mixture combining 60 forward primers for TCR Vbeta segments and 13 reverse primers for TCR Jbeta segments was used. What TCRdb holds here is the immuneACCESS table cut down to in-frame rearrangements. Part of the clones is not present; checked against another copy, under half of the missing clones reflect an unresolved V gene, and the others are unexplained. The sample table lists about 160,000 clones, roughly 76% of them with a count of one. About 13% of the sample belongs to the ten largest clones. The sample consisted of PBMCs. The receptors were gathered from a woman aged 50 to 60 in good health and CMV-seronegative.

CDR3 sequence: CASSPPGSGTKNTEAFF. The CDR3 DNA is TGTGCCAGCTCACCACCGGGTTCAGGGACTAAGAACACTGAAGCTTTCTTT. The chain couples TRBV18 to TRBJ1-1; weak D call: TRBD1 (5 bases). This CDR3 is built from 17 residues. Between the trimmed V and J ends, which lost 0 bases and 1 base, there was a span of 15 bases. Germline assignment: CDR1 KGHSH and CDR2 LQKENI.

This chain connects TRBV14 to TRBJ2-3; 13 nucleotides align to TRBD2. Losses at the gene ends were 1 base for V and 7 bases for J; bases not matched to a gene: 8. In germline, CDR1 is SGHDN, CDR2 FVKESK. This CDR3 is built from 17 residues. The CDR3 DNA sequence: TGTGCCAGCAGCCAAGGTACCTGGGGACTAGCGGGACATACGCAGTATTTT. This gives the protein CASSQGTWGLAGHTQYF.

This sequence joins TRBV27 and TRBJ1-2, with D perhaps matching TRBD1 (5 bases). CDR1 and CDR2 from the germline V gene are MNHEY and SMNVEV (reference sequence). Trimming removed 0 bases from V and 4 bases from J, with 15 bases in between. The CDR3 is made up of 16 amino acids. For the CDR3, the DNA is TGTGCCAGCAGTTTATCCCCCCGGGCAGGGCGCTATGGCTACACCTTC. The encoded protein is CASSLSPRAGRYGYTF.

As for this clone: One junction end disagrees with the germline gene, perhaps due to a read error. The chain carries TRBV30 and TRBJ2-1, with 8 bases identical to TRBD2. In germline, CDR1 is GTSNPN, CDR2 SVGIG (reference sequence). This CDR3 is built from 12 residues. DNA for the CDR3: TGTGCCCGGAGCCGGGAGGGCCAAATCAAGTTCTTC. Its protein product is CARSREGQIKFF. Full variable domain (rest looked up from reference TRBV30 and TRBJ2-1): SQTIHQWPATLVQPVGSPLSLECTVEGTSNPNLYWYRQAAGRGLQLLFYSVGIGQISSEVPQNLSASRPQDRQFILSSKKLLLSDSGFYLCARSREGQIKFFGPGTRLTVL.

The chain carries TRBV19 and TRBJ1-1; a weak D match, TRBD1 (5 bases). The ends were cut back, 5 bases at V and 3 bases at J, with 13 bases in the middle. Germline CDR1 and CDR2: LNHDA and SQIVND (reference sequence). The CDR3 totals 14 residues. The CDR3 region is CASSGGKGYTEAFF. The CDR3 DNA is TGTGCCAGTAGTGGGGGGAAGGGGTACACTGAAGCTTTCTTT.

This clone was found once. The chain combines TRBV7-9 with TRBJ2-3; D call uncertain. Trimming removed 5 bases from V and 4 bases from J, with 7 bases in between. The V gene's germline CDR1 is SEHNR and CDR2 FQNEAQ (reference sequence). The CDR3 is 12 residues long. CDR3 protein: CASSPASDTQYF. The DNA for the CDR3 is TGTGCCAGCAGCCCTGCGTCAGATACGCAGTATTTT.

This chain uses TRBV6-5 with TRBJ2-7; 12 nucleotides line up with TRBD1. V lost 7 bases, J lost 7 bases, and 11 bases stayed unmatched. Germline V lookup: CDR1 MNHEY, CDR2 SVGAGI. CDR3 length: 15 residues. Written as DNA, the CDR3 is TGTGCCAGCATAGTCCCCGGGACAGGGGGCCGGGAGCAGTACTTC. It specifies CASIVPGTGGREQYF.

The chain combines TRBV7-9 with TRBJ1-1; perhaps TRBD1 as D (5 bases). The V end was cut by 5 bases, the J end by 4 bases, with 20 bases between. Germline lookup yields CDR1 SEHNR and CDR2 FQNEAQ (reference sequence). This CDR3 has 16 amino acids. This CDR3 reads CASSRGASISVTEAFF. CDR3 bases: TGTGCCAGCAGCCGTGGGGCGTCGATTTCAGTCACTGAAGCTTTCTTT.

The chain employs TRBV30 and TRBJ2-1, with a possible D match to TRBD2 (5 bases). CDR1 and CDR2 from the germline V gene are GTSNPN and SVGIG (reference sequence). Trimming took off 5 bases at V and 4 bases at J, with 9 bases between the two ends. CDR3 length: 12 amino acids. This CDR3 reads CAWGERYNEQFF. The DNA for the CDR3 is TGTGCCTGGGGGGAGCGGTACAATGAGCAGTTCTTC.

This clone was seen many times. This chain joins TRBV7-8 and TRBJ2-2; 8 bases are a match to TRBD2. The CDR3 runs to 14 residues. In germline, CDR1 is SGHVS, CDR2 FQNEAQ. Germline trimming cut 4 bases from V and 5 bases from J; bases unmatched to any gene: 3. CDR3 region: CASSSIAGTGELFF. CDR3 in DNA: TGTGCCAGCAGCTCTATAGCGGGAACCGGGGAGCTGTTTTTT.

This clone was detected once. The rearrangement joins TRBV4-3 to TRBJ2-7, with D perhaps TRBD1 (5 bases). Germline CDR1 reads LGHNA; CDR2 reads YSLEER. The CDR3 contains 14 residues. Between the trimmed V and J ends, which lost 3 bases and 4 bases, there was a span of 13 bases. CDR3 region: CASSQQTQGYEQYF. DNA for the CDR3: TGCGCCAGCAGCCAGCAGACGCAGGGTTACGAGCAGTACTTC.

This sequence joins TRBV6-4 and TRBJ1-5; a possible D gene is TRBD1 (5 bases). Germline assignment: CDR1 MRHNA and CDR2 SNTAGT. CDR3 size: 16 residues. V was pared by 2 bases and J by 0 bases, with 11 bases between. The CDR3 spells CASSDEPGVSNQPQHF. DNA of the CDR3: TGTGCCAGCAGTGACGAGCCGGGGGTTAGCAATCAGCCCCAGCATTTT.

The CDR3, as DNA: TGTGCCAGCAGCCGAGGGAGTAACTATGGCTACACCTTC. Its translation: CASSRGSNYGYTF. The V and J genes are TRBV7-8 and TRBJ1-2; D unresolved. Germline CDR1 SGHVS, CDR2 FQNEAQ. The CDR3 consists of 13 residues. Trimming shortened V by 5 bases and J by 1 base, and 8 bases separated the two germline ends.

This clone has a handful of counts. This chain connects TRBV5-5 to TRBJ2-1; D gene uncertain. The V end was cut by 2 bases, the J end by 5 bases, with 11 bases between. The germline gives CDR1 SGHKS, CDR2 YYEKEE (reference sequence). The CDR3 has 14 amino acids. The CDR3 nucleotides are TGTGCCAGCAGCTTATTAGCCATAGACAATGAGCAGTTCTTC. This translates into CASSLLAIDNEQFF.

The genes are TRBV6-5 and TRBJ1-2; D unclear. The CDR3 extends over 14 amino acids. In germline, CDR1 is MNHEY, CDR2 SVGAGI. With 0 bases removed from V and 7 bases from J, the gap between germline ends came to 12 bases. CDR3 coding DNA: TGTGCCAGCAGTTACTCTGGGCTCAGTGGTGGCTACACCTTC. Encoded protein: CASSYSGLSGGYTF.

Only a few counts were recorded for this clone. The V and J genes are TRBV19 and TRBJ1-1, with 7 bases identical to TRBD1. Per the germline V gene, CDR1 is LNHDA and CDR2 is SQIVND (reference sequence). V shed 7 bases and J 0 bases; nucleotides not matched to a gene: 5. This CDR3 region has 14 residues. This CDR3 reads CASIGGQMNTEAFF. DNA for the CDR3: TGTGCCAGTATCGGGGGACAGATGAACACTGAAGCTTTCTTT.

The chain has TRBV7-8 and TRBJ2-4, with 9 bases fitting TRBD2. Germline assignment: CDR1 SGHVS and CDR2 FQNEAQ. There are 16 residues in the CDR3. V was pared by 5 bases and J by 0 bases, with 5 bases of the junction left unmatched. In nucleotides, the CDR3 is TGTGCCAGCAGCATACTAGCGGGTAAAGCCAAAAACATTCAGTACTTC. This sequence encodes CASSILAGKAKNIQYF.

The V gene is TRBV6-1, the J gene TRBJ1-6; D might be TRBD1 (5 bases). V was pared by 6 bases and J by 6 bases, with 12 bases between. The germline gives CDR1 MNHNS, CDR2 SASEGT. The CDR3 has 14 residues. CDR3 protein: CASRLPTANSPLHF. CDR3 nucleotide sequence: TGTGCCAGCAGACTTCCGACAGCTAATTCACCCCTCCACTTT.

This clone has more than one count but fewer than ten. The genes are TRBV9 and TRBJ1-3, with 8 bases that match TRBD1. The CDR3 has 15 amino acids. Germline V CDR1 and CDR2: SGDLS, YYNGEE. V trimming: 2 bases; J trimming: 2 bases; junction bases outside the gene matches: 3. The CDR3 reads CASSVQTGAGNTIYF. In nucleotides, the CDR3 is TGTGCCAGCAGCGTTCAGACAGGGGCTGGAAACACCATATATTTT. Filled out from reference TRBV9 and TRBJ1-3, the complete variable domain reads DSGVTQTPKHLITATGQRVTLRCSPRSGDLSVYWYQQSLDQGLQFLIQYYNGEERAKGNILERFSAQQFPDLHSELNLSSLELGDSALYFCASSVQTGAGNTIYFGEGSWLTVV.

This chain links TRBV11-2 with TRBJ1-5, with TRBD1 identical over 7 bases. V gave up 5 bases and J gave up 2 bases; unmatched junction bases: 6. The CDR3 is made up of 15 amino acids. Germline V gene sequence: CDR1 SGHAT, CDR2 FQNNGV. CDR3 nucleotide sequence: TGTGCCAGCAGCCTAACAGGGGCGGGCAATCAGCCCCAGCATTTT. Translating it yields CASSLTGAGNQPQHF.

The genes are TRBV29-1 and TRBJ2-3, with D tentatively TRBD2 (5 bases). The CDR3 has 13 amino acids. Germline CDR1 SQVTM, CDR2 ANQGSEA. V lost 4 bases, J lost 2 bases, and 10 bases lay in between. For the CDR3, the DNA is TGCAGCGTTGGGACGGGAACCACAGATACGCAGTATTTT. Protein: CSVGTGTTDTQYF.